This is a list of T cell receptor beta chains from one sample in a study of response to subunit inactivated influenza vaccine. TCRdb reanalysed the RT-PCR reads using MiXCR and keeps one entry per CDR3 protein. The table records about 620,000 distinct CDR3 sequences, 10% to 15% of them present only once. This specimen was PBMCs from blood, taken on the day of vaccination. The receptors were gathered from a man aged 50 to 59 who received an inactivated influenza vaccine. CDR3s include the opening cysteine and the closing phenylalanine or tryptophan. D genes are given only for firm matches. Clone size, where shown, is once, few, many, or a class for clones that have expanded.

V gene	clone size	D gene	J gene	CDR3 DNA	CDR3 protein
TRBV7-2	many	TRBD1	TRBJ2-7	TGTGCCAGCAGCCTTAAAACAGGGGACGAGCAGTACTTC	CASSLKTGDEQYF
TRBV29-1	many	TRBD1	TRBJ2-3	TGCAGCGTGGACAGGGGTGATACGCAGTATTTT	CSVDRGDTQYF
TRBV4-3	few	-	TRBJ2-3	TGCGCCAGCAGCCAAGATCGCGGCGGACTCACAGATACGCAGTATTTT	CASSQDRGGLTDTQYF
TRBV12-3/TRBV12-4	-	TRBD1	TRBJ2-1	TGTGCCAGCAGTTTATCGGGACAGGGAACCAATGAGCAGTTCTTC	CASSLSGQGTNEQFF
TRBV29-1	many	-	TRBJ2-3	TGCAGCGTTGATGGGGGTGTTGGCACAGATACGCAGTATTTT	CSVDGGVGTDTQYF
TRBV5-6	few	-	TRBJ1-1	TGTGCCAGCAGCTTGGCCGTGAAGAGGGCTGAAGCTTTCTTT	CASSLAVKRAEAFF
TRBV18	-	-	TRBJ1-1	TGTGCCAGCTCACAGGACAGCCAAATTCTGAACACTGAAGCTTTCTTT	CASSQDSQILNTEAFF
TRBV5-1	-	-	TRBJ2-6	TGCGCCAGCAGGAACCGGGACACATTCTCTGGGGCCAACGTCCTGACTTTC	CASRNRDTFSGANVLTF
TRBV12-3/TRBV12-4	few	-	TRBJ2-2	TGTGCCAGCATTCCAGCTCGGGGCCTGGGGGCCGGGGAGCTGTTTTTT	CASIPARGLGAGELFF
TRBV28	few	TRBD2	TRBJ2-4	TGTGCCAGCAGTTTGGGGGGGATAAACATTCAGTACTTC	CASSLGGINIQYF
TRBV12-3/TRBV12-4	few	TRBD1	TRBJ2-7	TGTGCCAGCACCTGGGACAGCGACTACGAGCAGTACTTC	CASTWDSDYEQYF
TRBV4-2	-	TRBD2	TRBJ2-5	TGTGCCAGCAGCCCGGGGACTAGCGGGAGGCTGCAAGAGACCCAGTACTTC	CASSPGTSGRLQETQYF
TRBV19	few	-	TRBJ2-1	TGTGCCAGTAGTATTTTGATGAACAATGAGCAGTTCTTC	CASSILMNNEQFF
TRBV19	few	-	TRBJ2-1	TGTGCCAGTAGACTTATCAGTTCTTATGAGCAGTTCTTC	CASRLISSYEQFF
TRBV15	-	TRBD2	TRBJ2-3	TGTGCCACCAGCGGATGGACTAGACTCACAGATACGCAGTCTTTT	CATSGWTRLTDTQSF
TRBV24-1	many	TRBD1	TRBJ2-1	TGTGCCACCAGTGACCTTGCCCTGGGACAGGGGTTAGAGAATGAGCAGTTCTTC	CATSDLALGQGLENEQFF
TRBV20-1	-	-	TRBJ1-3	TGCAGTGCTAGAGATCAGCAGGGGACTTCTGGAAACACCATATATTTT	CSARDQQGTSGNTIYF
TRBV27	many	TRBD1	TRBJ2-2	TGTGCCAGCAGTTTCGCCCAGGTGTGGGGACAGGGGGCGAACACCGGGGAGCTGTTTTTT	CASSFAQVWGQGANTGELFF
TRBV30	few	TRBD2	TRBJ2-5	TGTGCCTGGATCCAGCGGGGGGTACAAGAGACCCAGTACTTC	CAWIQRGVQETQYF
TRBV12-3/TRBV12-4	few	-	TRBJ2-2	TGTGCCAGCAGTAAGCGGGACAGAGGCACCGGGGAGCTGTTTTTT	CASSKRDRGTGELFF
TRBV6-1	few	TRBD1	TRBJ2-7	TGTGCCAGCAGTGTTAGACAGGGGGGCGAGCAGTACTTC	CASSVRQGGEQYF
TRBV28	few	TRBD1	TRBJ1-2	TGTGCCAGCAAGACAGGGACTAACTATGGCTACACCTTC	CASKTGTNYGYTF
TRBV5-1	few	-	TRBJ2-2	TGCGCCAGCAGCTTCGACGGAATCAACACCGGGGAGCTGTTTTTT	CASSFDGINTGELFF
TRBV14	many	-	TRBJ2-7	TGTGCCAGCAGCCTTCTGGGACTCGACTACGAGCAGTACTTC	CASSLLGLDYEQYF
TRBV4-1	-	TRBD1	TRBJ2-3	TGCGCCAGCAGACGGACGACAGGGGCGAGAGATACGCAGTATTTT	CASRRTTGARDTQYF
TRBV7-9	few	-	TRBJ2-7	TGTGCCAGCAGCGAGCTGCGGGCCCCCTACGAGCAGTACTTC	CASSELRAPYEQYF
TRBV19	-	TRBD2	TRBJ2-1	TGTGCCAGTACCGGACTAGCGGGGGTGGGGGAGCAGTTCTTC	CASTGLAGVGEQFF
TRBV6-2/TRBV6-3	few	-	TRBJ2-2	TGTGCCAGCAGTTACTCGGTCGGGGAGCTGTTTTTT	CASSYSVGELFF
TRBV27	many	-	TRBJ2-3	TGTGCCAGCAGTTTATTTGGCACAGATACGCAGTATTTT	CASSLFGTDTQYF
TRBV10-3	-	-	TRBJ1-1	TGTGCCATCAGTGAGACCTCAGGGAAAAAAGCTGAAGCTTTCTTT	CAISETSGKKAEAFF
TRBV27	few	-	TRBJ2-4	TGTGCCAGCAGTTTATTAGGGGGAGGCAAAAACATTCAGTACTTC	CASSLLGGGKNIQYF
TRBV28	-	TRBD1	TRBJ2-1	TGTGCCAGCAGTACAGGGGGTCCCTACAATGAGCAGTTCTTC	CASSTGGPYNEQFF
TRBV9	-	TRBD1	TRBJ2-2	TGTGCCAGCAGCGCAGGGACAGAGAACACCGGGGAGCTGTTTTTT	CASSAGTENTGELFF
TRBV2	few	-	TRBJ1-4	TGTGCCAGCAGGGAGACAGCAGCCTCAACTAATGAAAAACTGTTTTTT	CASRETAASTNEKLFF
TRBV7-8	few	-	TRBJ1-4	TGTGCCAGCAGCCAAGGGGCGGGTGAAAAACTGTTTTTT	CASSQGAGEKLFF
TRBV6-2/TRBV6-3	many	TRBD2	TRBJ2-3	TGTGCCAGCATCCCTAGCGGGAGGGAAGATACGCAGTATTTT	CASIPSGREDTQYF
TRBV4-2	few	-	TRBJ2-5	TGTGCCAGCAGCCACTCGTTGCCAGGGACGCTTCAAGAGACCCAGTACTTC	CASSHSLPGTLQETQYF
TRBV30	-	-	TRBJ1-5	TGTGCCTGGTCGGGGGGGCGAGGCAATCAGCCCCAGCATTTT	CAWSGGRGNQPQHF
TRBV5-1	-	TRBD2	TRBJ2-5	TGCGCCAGCAGCCCCGCCGTCGCTAGCGGGGGGGCCAATACCCAGTACTTC	CASSPAVASGGANTQYF
TRBV4-3	few	-	TRBJ2-1	TGCGCCAGCAGCCAAGATGATAGGGGTTACTACAATGAGCAGTTCTTC	CASSQDDRGYYNEQFF
TRBV3-1	-	-	TRBJ2-1	TGTGCCAGCAGCCAAGTTAGGTCCCATAACAATGAGCAGTTCTTC	CASSQVRSHNNEQFF
TRBV12-3/TRBV12-4	many	TRBD2	TRBJ2-7	TGTGCCAGCAGTTTTAAAGCGGGGGCCGGGCAGGAGTACTTC	CASSFKAGAGQEYF
TRBV3-1	many	TRBD1	TRBJ1-1	TGTGCCAGCAGCCAAGAAGGGACAGGGGCAGCTTTCTTT	CASSQEGTGAAFF
TRBV5-1	few	TRBD2	TRBJ2-7	TGCGCCAGCAGCTTGGGTAGCGGGCGAATGGGCGAGCAGTACTTC	CASSLGSGRMGEQYF
TRBV24-1	-	-	TRBJ2-3	TGTGCCACCAGTGATTTGGGGAGCACAGATACGCAGTATTTT	CATSDLGSTDTQYF
TRBV24-1	many	-	TRBJ1-2	TGTGCCACCAGTGAAGGTTATGGCTACACCTTC	CATSEGYGYTF